These 9 T cell receptor beta chains came from one sample sequenced in a study of blood T cell repertoires in COVID-19 (dated by TCRdb to 2018 to 2020). The method behind the library was the immunoSEQ multiplex PCR assay. Here the immuneACCESS table is served through TCRdb, limited to in-frame sequences with V and J called. Missing clones are a known gap in these copies; in checked studies unresolved V genes cover under half, and the rest lacks a known reason. The sample table holds 70,000 or so clones, of which approximately 88% were seen once. The ten largest make up 2.5% to 3% of the sample. Sequenced material: peripheral blood. Receptors were obtained from a man at least 80 years old with active or convalescent COVID-19.

This rearrangement joins TRBV2 to TRBJ2-3; the match to TRBD2 covers 11 bases. Germline V gene sequence: CDR1 SNHLY, CDR2 FYNNEI. The CDR3 is 14 amino acids. Losses at the gene ends were 8 bases for V and 4 bases for J; bases not matched to a gene: 5. CDR3 amino acids: CASGLAGLPDTQYF. CDR3 DNA: TGTGCCAGCGGACTAGCGGGCCTCCCAGATACGCAGTATTTT.

The chain links TRBV19 to TRBJ1-1; TRBD1 aligns across 7 bases. The CDR3 consists of 14 residues. Germline values: CDR1 LNHDA, CDR2 SQIVND (reference sequence). V was clipped by 7 bases and J by 5 bases; unmatched bases: 10. Here the CDR3 reads CASTRQGRGTEAFF. CDR3 coding DNA: TGTGCCAGTACCAGACAGGGTAGAGGTACTGAAGCTTTCTTT. Drawing the rest from reference TRBV19 and TRBJ1-1, the complete variable domain is DGGITQSPKYLFRKEGQNVTLSCEQNLNHDAMYWYRQDPGQGLRLIYYSQIVNDFQKGDIAEGYSVSREKKESFPLTVTSAQKNPTAFYLCASTRQGRGTEAFFGQGTRLTVV.

This clone showed up just once. The genes are TRBV6-1 and TRBJ1-4, with D tentatively TRBD1 (6 bases). Germline assignment: CDR1 MNHNS and CDR2 SASEGT. This CDR3 is built from 16 residues. Trimming removed 0 bases from V and 8 bases from J, with 16 bases in between. The CDR3, as DNA: TGTGCCAGCAGTGAAGCGCTTCAGGGGAGAGGGGAAAAACTGTTTTTT. Protein sequence: CASSEALQGRGEKLFF.

This clone has only a few counts. V usage is TRBV30 and J usage is TRBJ1-4; perhaps TRBD1 as D (5 bases). CDR1 is GTSNPN and CDR2 is SVGIG in the germline V gene (reference sequence). V was cut by 5 bases and J by 7 bases, with 17 bases left in between. CDR3 length: 14 residues. The CDR3 protein is CAWETRQRPEKLFF. Written as DNA, the CDR3 is TGTGCCTGGGAGACCCGACAGAGACCTGAAAAACTGTTTTTT.

This clone was counted only a few times. This chain uses TRBV28 with TRBJ1-2; 9 positions agree with TRBD1. After removal of 4 bases from V and 5 bases from J, the junction contained 11 bases not matched to a gene. This CDR3 spans 16 amino acids. Germline CDR1 and CDR2: MDHEN and SYDVKM. This CDR3 reads CASSSGGTGFLYGYTF. Here the CDR3 DNA reads TGTGCCAGCAGTTCGGGAGGGACAGGGTTCTTGTATGGCTACACCTTC.

V gene TRBV28 combines with J gene TRBJ2-1; 9 nucleotides match TRBD2. The germline gives CDR1 MDHEN, CDR2 SYDVKM. The CDR3 length is 15 residues. Germline trimming cut 7 bases from V and 0 bases from J; bases unmatched to any gene: 4. The CDR3 here is CASTISGSSYNEQFF. CDR3 DNA: TGTGCCAGCACCATTAGCGGGAGCTCCTACAATGAGCAGTTCTTC. Looking up the rest from reference TRBV28 and TRBJ2-1 gives the full variable domain: DVKVTQSSRYLVKRTGEKVFLECVQDMDHENMFWYRQDPGLGLRLIYFSYDVKMKEKGDIPEGYSVSREKKERFSLILESASTNQTSMYLCASTISGSSYNEQFFGPGTRLTVL.

The chain is built from TRBV7-9 and TRBJ1-4; D is perhaps TRBD1 (5 bases). Between the trimmed V and J ends, which lost 3 bases and 4 bases, there was a span of 9 bases. Germline V gives CDR1 SEHNR, CDR2 FQNEAQ (reference sequence). The CDR3 has 14 residues. The CDR3 sequence is CASSFRGGNEKLFF. The CDR3 DNA follows: TGTGCCAGCAGCTTCCGGGGGGGTAATGAAAAACTGTTTTTT.

The V and J genes are TRBV7-2 and TRBJ1-6; 11 bases map to TRBD1. After removal of 4 bases from V and 10 bases from J, the junction contained 0 bases not matched to a gene. CDR1 and CDR2 (germline): SGHTA, FQGNSA. The CDR3 extends over 13 amino acids. The CDR3 region has the DNA TGTGCCAGCAGCTGGGACAGGGGGTCACCCCTCCACTTT. Its protein product is CASSWDRGSPLHF.

The V and J genes are TRBV3-1 (or the pseudogene TRBV3-2) and TRBJ2-1, with D maybe TRBD1 (6 bases). This CDR3 is built from 13 residues. Germline V CDR1 and CDR2: LGHDT, YNNKEL (reference sequence). The germline V and J ends were trimmed by 4 bases and 9 bases, with 13 bases remaining between them. CDR3: CASSPNLQGEQFF. The CDR3 DNA reads TGTGCCAGCAGCCCGAACTTACAGGGTGAGCAGTTCTTC.